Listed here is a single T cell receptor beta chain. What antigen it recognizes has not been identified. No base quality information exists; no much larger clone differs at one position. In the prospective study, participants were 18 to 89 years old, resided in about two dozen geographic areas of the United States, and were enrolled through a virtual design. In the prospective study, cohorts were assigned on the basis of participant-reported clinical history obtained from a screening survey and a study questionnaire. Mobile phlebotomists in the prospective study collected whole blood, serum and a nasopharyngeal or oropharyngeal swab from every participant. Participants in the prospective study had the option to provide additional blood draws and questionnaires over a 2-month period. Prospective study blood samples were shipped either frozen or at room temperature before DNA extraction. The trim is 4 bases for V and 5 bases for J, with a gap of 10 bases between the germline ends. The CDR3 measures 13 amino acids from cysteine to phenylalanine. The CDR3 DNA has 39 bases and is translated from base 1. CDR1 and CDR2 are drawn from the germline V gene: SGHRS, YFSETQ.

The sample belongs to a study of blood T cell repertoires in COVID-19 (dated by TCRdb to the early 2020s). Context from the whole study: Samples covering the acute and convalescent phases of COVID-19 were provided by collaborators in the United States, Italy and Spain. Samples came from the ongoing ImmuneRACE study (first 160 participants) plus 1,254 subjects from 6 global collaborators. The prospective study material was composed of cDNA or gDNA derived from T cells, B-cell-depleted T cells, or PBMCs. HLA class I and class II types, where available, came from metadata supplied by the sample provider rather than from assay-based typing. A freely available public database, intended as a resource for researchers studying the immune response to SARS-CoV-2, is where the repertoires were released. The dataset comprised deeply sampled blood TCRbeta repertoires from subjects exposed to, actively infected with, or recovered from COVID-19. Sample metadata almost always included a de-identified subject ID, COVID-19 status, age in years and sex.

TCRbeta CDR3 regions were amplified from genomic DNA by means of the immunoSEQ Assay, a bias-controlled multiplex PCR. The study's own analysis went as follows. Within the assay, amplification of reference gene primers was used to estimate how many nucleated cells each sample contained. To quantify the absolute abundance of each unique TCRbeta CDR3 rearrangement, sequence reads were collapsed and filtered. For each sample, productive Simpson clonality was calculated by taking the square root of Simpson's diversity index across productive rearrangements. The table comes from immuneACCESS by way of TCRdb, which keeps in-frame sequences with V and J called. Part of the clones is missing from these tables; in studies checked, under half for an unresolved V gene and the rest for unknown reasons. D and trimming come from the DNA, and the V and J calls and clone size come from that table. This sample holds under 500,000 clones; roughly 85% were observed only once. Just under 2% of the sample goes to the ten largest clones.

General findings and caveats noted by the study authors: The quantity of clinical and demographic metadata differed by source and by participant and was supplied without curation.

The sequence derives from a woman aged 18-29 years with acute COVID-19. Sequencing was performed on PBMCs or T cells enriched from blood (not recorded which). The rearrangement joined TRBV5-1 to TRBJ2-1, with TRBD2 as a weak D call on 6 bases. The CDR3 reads CASSDLANNEQFF. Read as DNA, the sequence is TGCGCCAGCAGCGACCTAGCGAACAATGAGCAGTTCTTC.